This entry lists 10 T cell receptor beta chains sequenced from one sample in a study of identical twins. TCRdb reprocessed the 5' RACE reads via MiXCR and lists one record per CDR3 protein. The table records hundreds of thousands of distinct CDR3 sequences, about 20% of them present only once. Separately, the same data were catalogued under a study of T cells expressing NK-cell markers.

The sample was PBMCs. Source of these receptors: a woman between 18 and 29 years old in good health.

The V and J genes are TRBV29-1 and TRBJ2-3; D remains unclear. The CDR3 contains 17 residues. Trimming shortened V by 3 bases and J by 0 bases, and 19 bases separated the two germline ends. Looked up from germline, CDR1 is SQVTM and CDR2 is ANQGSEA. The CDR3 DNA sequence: TGCAGCGTTGAGGGCACCACCGAGCCTACGAGCACAGATACGCAGTATTTT. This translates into CSVEGTTEPTSTDTQYF.

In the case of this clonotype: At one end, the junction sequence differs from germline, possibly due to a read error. The CDR3 bases are TGTGCCAGCAGCCCAAGACTAGCGGGCGAGCTGTACTTC. Translation: CASSPRLAGELYF. The chain recombines TRBV9 with TRBJ2-7, with TRBD2 matching over 10 bases. Per germline, CDR1 SGDLS and CDR2 YYNGEE. The length of the CDR3 is 13 residues.

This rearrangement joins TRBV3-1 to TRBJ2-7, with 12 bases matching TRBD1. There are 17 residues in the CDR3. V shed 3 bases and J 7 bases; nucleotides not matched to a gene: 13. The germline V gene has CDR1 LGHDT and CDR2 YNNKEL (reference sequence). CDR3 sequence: CASSQRGAGQGAGEQYF. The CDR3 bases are TGTGCCAGCAGCCAGAGGGGGGCGGGACAGGGGGCAGGTGAGCAGTACTTC.

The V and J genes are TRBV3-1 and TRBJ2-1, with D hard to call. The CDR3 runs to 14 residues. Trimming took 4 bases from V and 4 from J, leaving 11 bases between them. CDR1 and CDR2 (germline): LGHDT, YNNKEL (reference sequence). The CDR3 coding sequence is TGTGCCAGCAGCCCAGCCGGGTTTTACAATGAGCAGTTCTTC. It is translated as CASSPAGFYNEQFF.

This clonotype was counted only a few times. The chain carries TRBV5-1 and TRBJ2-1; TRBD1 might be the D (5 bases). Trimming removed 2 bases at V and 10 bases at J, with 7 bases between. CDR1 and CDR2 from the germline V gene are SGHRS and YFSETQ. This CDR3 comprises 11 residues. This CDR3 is CASSFDREQFF. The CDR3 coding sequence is TGCGCCAGCAGCTTTGACAGAGAGCAGTTCTTC.

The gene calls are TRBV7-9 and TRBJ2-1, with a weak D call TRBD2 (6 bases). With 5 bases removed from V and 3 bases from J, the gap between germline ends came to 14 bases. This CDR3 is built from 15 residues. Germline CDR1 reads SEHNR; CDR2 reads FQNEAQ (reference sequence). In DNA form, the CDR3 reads TGTGCCAGCAGCCGGCCTAGCGCAGTCTACAATGAGCAGTTCTTC. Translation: CASSRPSAVYNEQFF.

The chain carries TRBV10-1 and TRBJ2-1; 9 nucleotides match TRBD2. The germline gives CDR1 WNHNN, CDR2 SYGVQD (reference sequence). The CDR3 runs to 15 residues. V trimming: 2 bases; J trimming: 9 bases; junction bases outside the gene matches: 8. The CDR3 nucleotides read TGCGCCAGCAGTGAGGTCTTAGCGGGAGCTAGTGAGCAGTTCTTC. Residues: CASSEVLAGASEQFF.

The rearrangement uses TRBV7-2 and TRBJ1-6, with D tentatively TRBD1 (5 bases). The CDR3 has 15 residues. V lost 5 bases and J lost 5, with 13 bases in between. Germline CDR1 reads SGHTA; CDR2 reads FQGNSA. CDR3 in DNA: TGTGCCAGCAGCCTATCCCAGGGCAATAATTCACCCCTCCACTTT. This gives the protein CASSLSQGNNSPLHF.

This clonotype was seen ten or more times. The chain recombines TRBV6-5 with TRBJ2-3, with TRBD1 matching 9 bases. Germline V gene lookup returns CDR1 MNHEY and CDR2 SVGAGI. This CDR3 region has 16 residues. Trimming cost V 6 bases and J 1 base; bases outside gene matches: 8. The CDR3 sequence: CASRTGQGLRTDTQYF. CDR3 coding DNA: TGTGCCAGCAGAACGGGACAGGGCCTCCGCACAGATACGCAGTATTTT.

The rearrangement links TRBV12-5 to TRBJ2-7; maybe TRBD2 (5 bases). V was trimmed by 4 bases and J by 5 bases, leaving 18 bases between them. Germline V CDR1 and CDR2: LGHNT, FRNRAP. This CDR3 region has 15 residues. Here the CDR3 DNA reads TGTGCTAGTGGTTCCCCGGTGTCCGGAGGCCACGAGCAGTACTTC. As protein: CASGSPVSGGHEQYF.